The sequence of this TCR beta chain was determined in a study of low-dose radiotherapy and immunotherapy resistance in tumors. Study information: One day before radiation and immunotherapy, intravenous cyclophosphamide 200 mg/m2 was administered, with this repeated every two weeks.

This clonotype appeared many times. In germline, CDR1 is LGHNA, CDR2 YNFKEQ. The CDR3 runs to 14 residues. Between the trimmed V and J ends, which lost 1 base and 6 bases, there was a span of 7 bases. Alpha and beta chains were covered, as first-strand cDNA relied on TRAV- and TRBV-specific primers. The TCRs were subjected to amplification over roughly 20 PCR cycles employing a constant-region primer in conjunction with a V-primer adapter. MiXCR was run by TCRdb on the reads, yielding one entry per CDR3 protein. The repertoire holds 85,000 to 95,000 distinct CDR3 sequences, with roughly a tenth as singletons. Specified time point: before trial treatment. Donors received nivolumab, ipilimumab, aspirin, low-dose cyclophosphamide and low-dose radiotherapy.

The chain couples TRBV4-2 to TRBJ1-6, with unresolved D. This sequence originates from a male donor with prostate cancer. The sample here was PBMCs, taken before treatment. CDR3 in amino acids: CASSQVPRNSPLHF. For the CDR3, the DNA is TGTGCCAGCAGCCAAGTCCCGCGTAATTCACCCCTCCACTTT.